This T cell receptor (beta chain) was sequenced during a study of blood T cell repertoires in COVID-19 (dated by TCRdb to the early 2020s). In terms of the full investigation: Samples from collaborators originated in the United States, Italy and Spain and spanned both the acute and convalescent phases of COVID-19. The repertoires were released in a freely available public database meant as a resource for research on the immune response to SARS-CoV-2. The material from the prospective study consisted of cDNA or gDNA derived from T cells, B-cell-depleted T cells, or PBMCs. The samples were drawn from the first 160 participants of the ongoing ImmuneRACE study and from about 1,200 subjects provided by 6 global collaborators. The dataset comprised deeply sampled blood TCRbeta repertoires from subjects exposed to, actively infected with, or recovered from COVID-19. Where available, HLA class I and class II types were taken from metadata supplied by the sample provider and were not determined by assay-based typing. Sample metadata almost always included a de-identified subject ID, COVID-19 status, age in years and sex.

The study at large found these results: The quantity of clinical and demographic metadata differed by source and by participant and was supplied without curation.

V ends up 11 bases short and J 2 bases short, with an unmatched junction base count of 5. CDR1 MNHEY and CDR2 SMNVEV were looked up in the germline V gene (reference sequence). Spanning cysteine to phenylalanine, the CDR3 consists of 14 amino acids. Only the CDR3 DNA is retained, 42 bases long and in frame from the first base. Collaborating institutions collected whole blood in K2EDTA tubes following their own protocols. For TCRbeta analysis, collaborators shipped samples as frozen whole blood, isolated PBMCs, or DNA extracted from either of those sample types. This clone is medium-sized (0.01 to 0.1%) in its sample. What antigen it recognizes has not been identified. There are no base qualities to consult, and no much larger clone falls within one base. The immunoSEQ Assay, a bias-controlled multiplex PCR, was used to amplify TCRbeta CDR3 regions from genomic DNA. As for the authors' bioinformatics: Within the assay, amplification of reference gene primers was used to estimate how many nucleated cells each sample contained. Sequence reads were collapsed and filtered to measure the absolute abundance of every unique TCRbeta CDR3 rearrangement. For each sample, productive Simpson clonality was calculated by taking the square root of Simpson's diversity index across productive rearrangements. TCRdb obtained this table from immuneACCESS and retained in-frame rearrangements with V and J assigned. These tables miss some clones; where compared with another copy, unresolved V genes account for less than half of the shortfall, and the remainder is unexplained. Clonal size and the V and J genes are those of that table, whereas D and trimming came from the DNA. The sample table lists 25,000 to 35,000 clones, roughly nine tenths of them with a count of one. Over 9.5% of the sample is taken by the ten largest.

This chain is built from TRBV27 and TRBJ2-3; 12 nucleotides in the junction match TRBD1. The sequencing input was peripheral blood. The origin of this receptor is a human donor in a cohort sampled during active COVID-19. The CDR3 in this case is CAAGDRGPTDTQYF. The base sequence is TGTGCCGCGGGGGACAGGGGGCCCACAGATACGCAGTATTTT.